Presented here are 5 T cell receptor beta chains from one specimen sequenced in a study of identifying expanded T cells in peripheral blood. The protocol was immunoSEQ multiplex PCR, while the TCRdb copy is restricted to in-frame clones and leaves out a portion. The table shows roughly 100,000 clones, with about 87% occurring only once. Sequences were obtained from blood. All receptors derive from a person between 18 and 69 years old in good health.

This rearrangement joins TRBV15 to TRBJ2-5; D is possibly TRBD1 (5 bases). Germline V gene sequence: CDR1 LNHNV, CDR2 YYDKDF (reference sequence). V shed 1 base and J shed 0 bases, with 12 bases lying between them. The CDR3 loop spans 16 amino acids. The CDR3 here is CATSRGEQAYQETQYF. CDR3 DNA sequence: TGTGCCACCAGCAGAGGGGAACAGGCGTACCAAGAGACCCAGTACTTC.

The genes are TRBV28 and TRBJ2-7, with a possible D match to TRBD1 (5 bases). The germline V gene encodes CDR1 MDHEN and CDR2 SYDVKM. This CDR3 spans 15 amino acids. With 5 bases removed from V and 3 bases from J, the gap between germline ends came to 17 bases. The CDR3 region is CASSPSRVRVYEQYF. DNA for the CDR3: TGTGCCAGCAGTCCCTCCAGGGTTCGTGTCTACGAGCAGTACTTC.

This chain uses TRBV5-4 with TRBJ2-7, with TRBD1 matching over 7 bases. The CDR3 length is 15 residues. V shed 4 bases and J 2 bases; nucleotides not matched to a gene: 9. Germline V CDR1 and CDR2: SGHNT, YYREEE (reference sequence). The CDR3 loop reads CASSLQGVSTYEQYF. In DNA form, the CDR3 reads TGTGCCAGCAGCCTTCAGGGGGTGAGCACCTACGAGCAGTACTTC.

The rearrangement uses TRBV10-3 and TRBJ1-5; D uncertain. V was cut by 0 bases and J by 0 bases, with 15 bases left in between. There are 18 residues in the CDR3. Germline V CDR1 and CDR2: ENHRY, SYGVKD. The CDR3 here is CAISESGLEHFSNQPQHF. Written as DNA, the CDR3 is TGTGCCATCAGTGAGTCCGGACTTGAACACTTTAGCAATCAGCCCCAGCATTTT.

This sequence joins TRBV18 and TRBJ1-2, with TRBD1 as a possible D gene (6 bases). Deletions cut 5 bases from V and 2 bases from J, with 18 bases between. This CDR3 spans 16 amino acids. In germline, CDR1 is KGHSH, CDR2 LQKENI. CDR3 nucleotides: TGTGCCAGCTCATTGGACAGCCCAAAAGGGAACTATGGCTACACCTTC. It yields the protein CASSLDSPKGNYGYTF.